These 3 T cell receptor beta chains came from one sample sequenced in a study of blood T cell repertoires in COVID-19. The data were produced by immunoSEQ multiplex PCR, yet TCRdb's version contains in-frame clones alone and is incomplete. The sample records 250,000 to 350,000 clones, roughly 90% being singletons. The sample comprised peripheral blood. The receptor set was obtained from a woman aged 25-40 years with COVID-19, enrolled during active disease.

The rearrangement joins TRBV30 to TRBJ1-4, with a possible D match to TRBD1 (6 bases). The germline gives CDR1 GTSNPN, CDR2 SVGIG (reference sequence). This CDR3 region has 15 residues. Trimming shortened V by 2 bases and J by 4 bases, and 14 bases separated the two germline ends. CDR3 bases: TGTGCCTGGAGTCCGGGGGGCAGGGGTAATGAAAAACTGTTTTTT. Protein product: CAWSPGGRGNEKLFF. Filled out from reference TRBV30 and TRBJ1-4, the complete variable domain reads SQTIHQWPATLVQPVGSPLSLECTVEGTSNPNLYWYRQAAGRGLQLLFYSVGIGQISSEVPQNLSASRPQDRQFILSSKKLLLSDSGFYLCAWSPGGRGNEKLFFGSGTQLSVL.

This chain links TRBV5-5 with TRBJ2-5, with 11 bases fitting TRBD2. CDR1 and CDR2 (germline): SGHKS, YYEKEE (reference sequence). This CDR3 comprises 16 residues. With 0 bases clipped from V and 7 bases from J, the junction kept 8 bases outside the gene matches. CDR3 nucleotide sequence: TGTGCCAGCAGCTTGGCTGGGACTAGCGGCCTCGGGACCCAGTACTTC. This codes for CASSLAGTSGLGTQYF.

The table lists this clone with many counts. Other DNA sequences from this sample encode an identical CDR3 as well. The CDR3 sequence is CASSRLAGGGEQYF. The CDR3 DNA reads TGTGCCAGCAGCAGATTGGCGGGAGGGGGGGAGCAGTACTTC. This chain links TRBV21-1 with TRBJ2-7; the DNA was not compared with TRBD2, the D call given in the table. TRBV21-1 is listed as a pseudogene. This CDR3 spans 14 amino acids.